This T cell receptor (beta chain) was sequenced in a study of OX40 agonist ivuxolimab in advanced cancers. The overall study: An agonistic human IgG2 monoclonal antibody against OX40 (CD134) was given. Participants could have had prior anti-PD-1, anti-PD-L1 or anti-CTLA-4 therapy, and 40% had some. Three patients got partial responses; one had hepatocellular carcinoma and two had cutaneous melanoma.

No patient had autoimmune disease or received systemic immunosuppression. Clones were read by immunoSEQ multiplex PCR, and TCRdb kept only the in-frame ones, dropping some. The sample has approximately 18,000 clones, more than 70% seen once. The TCR comes from an adult with an advanced solid tumor such as melanoma, head and neck, liver or kidney cancer. Source: CD4+ or CD8+ T cells sorted from blood, taken in a trial of the OX40 agonist ivuxolimab.

CDR3 amino acids: CASSQAGFADTQYF. For the CDR3, the DNA is TGCGCCAGCAGCCAAGCAGGGTTTGCGGATACGCAGTATTTT. The chain combines TRBV4-1 with TRBJ2-3; the D gene is possibly TRBD1 (5 bases). The V end was cut by 1 base, the J end by 6 bases, with 11 bases between. CDR3 length equals 14 residues. The germline CDR1 and CDR2 sequences are MGHRA and YSYEKL.